The sequence of this T cell receptor (beta chain) was determined in a study of blood T cell repertoires in COVID-19. Study details: Samples came from the United States, Italy and Spain, spanning acute and convalescent COVID-19.

Trimming shortened V by 4 bases and J by 1 base, and 10 bases separated the two germline ends. The CDR3 covers 14 residues. The germline gives CDR1 LNHDA, CDR2 SQIVND (reference sequence). Profiling relied on immunoSEQ multiplex PCR, and the TCRdb table lists in-frame clones only, not all of them. Of 110,000 or so clones in the sample, roughly 84% were seen once. The genes are TRBV19 and TRBJ1-1, with D possibly matching TRBD1 (5 bases). This sequence originates from a woman between 40 and 55 years old with acute or convalescent COVID-19. Sequencing was performed on peripheral blood. CDR3 DNA sequence: TGTGCCAGTAGTAAGGGAGGGGCGAACACTGAAGCTTTCTTT. It is translated as CASSKGGANTEAFF.